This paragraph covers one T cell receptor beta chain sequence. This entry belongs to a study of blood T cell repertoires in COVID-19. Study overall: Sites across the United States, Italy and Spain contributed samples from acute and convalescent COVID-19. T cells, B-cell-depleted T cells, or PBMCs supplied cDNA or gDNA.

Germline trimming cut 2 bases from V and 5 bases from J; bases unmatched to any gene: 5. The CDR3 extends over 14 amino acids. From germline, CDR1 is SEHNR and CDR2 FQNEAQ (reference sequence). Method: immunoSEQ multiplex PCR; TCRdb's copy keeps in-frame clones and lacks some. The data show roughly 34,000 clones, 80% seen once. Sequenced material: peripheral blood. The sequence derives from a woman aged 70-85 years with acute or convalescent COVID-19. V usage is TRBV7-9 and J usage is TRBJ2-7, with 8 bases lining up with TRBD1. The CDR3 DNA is TGTGCCAGCAGCTTAACAGGGGGTAGGAACGAGCAGTACTTC. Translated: CASSLTGGRNEQYF.